These T cell receptor beta chains were read from a single sample in a study of OX40 agonist ivuxolimab in advanced cancers. Sequencing used immunoSEQ multiplex PCR; TCRdb keeps in-frame clones, though not all of them. The sample has approximately 80,000 clones; around 90% are singletons. Sequenced material: CD4+ or CD8+ T cells sorted from blood, taken in a trial of the OX40 agonist ivuxolimab. These receptors were obtained from an adult with an advanced solid tumor such as melanoma, head and neck, liver or kidney cancer. Each CDR3 is given with its conserved first and last residue. A D gene is named only where the DNA matches it firmly. Clone size appears in some rows only: once, few, many, or a class for an expanded clone.

>TRBD1|TRBV10-3|TRBJ1-2|NA
TGTGCCATCAGCGCCGGGACAGGGATACAACAAAACTATGGCTACACCTTC
CAISAGTGIQQNYGYTF
>TRBD1|TRBV7-2|TRBJ1-2|once
TGTGCCAGCAGCTTTAAGACAGGGGGCAAAGGTGGCTACACCTTC
CASSFKTGGKGGYTF
>NA|TRBV6-5|TRBJ2-3|NA
TGTGCCAGCAGTCAAAGACAGGACTCAGATACGCAGTATTTT
CASSQRQDSDTQYF
>TRBD2|TRBV29-1|TRBJ2-6|NA
TGCAGCGTTGATGGCGGGAGCTCTGGGGCCAACGTCCTGACTTTC
CSVDGGSSGANVLTF
>TRBD2|TRBV7-9|TRBJ2-7|NA
TGTGCCAGCAGCTCGGGACTAGCGGGAGGCTTGGGGGAGCAGTACTTC
CASSSGLAGGLGEQYF
>TRBD1|TRBV2|TRBJ1-4|NA
TGTGCCAGCAGAGCCGGGACAGGGTCTTTTACTAATGAAAAACTGTTTTTT
CASRAGTGSFTNEKLFF
>NA|TRBV5-1|TRBJ2-5|NA
TGCGCCAGCAGCATGGGTAGCGCACAAGAGACCCAGTACTTC
CASSMGSAQETQYF
>NA|TRBV2|TRBJ1-5|NA
TGTGCCAGCAGTCTCGACATCGGAGGGAATCAGCCCCAGCATTTT
CASSLDIGGNQPQHF
>NA|TRBV25-1|TRBJ2-1|NA
TGTGCCAGCATGGGGTTTGAGCAGTTCTTC
CASMGFEQFF
>TRBD1|TRBV29-1|TRBJ2-1|once
TGCAGCGCCAGGACAGGGCAAGACAATGAGCAGTTCTTC
CSARTGQDNEQFF
>NA|TRBV2|TRBJ2-1|few
TGTGCCAGCACCGTATCCCGGGACTCAAACAATGAGCAGTTCTTC
CASTVSRDSNNEQFF
>NA|TRBV2|TRBJ1-1|NA
TGTGCCAGCAGTGAATTAGAGGGAAAAACTGAAGCTTTCTTT
CASSELEGKTEAFF
>NA|TRBV14|TRBJ1-3|few
TGTGCCAGCAGCCAAGGACCTTCTGGAAACACCATATATTTT
CASSQGPSGNTIYF
>TRBD2|TRBV7-2|TRBJ2-1|NA
TGTGCCAGCACCCACGGACTAGCGGGAGCTAATGAGCAGTTCTTC
CASTHGLAGANEQFF
>NA|TRBV12-5|TRBJ1-5|NA
TGTGCTAGTGGTTATAGCAATCAGCCCCAGCATTTT
CASGYSNQPQHF
>NA|TRBV5-1|TRBJ2-3|NA
TGCGCCAGCAGCGGAGGACAACTCACAGATACGCAGTATTTT
CASSGGQLTDTQYF
>NA|TRBV6-5|TRBJ1-2|NA
TGTGCCAGCCACGGGGACTATGGCTACACCTTC
CASHGDYGYTF
>NA|TRBV18|TRBJ2-2|few
TGTGCCAGCTCACCACCGGGACGCGACTTATTGGAGCTGTTTTTT
CASSPPGRDLLELFF
>NA|TRBV15|TRBJ2-7|NA
TGTGCCACCAGCATAATCAACCGGGAGCAAAGCGAGCAGTACTTC
CATSIINREQSEQYF
>NA|TRBV28|TRBJ2-2|NA
TGTGCCAGCAGTCGCCTCTCGGGACCACCTAACACCGGGGAGCTGTTTTTT
CASSRLSGPPNTGELFF
>NA|TRBV15|TRBJ1-2|NA
TGTGCCACCAGCAGAGATCAGGGCCCGTATGGCTACACCTTC
CATSRDQGPYGYTF
>NA|TRBV5-6|TRBJ2-5|once
TGTGCCAGCAGCTTGGCCGGGGTAAGAGAGACCCAGTACTTC
CASSLAGVRETQYF
>TRBD1|TRBV6-6|TRBJ1-1|NA
TGTGCCAGCAGTTACCCAGACAGGGTCAACACTGAAGCTTTCTTT
CASSYPDRVNTEAFF
>TRBD1|TRBV27|TRBJ1-5|NA
TGTGCCAGCAGGACAGGGCATCAGCCCCAGCATTTT
CASRTGHQPQHF
>NA|TRBV6-4|TRBJ2-1|NA
TGTGCCAGCAGTGCGGGCGGGATATCCTACAATGAGCAGTTCTTC
CASSAGGISYNEQFF
>NA|TRBV28|TRBJ1-3|NA
TGTGCCAGCAGACCACACGCGTTCTCTGGAAACACCATATATTTT
CASRPHAFSGNTIYF
>NA|TRBV6-5|TRBJ1-1|NA
TGTGCCAGCAGTTACTCGTACGGGCCAACTGAAGCTTTCTTT
CASSYSYGPTEAFF
>NA|TRBV28|TRBJ2-7|NA
TGTGCCAGCAACTCTAGGGGTGGCTCGAGGGCCTACGAGCAGTACTTC
CASNSRGGSRAYEQYF
>NA|TRBV19|TRBJ2-3|once
TGTGCCAGTAGTGGTGGGGCGAGGGCAGATACGCAGTATTTT
CASSGGARADTQYF
>NA|TRBV11-3|TRBJ2-7|once
TGTGCCAGCAGCTTAGTAACAGGGTGGGGTGAGCAGTACTTC
CASSLVTGWGEQYF
>NA|TRBV15|TRBJ2-1|NA
TGTGCCACCAGCAGGACTGGCCTCTACAATGAGCAGTTCTTC
CATSRTGLYNEQFF
>NA|TRBV4-2|TRBJ1-5|NA
TGTGCCAGCAGCCAGGGAGGGTATAGCAATCAGCCCCAGCATTTT
CASSQGGYSNQPQHF
>TRBD1|TRBV11-2|TRBJ1-2|NA
TGTGCCAGCAGTTCGGACAGGATCTATGGCTACACCTTC
CASSSDRIYGYTF
>NA|TRBV5-8|TRBJ1-1|NA
TGTGCCAGCAGCTTTCGGGACATGAACACTGAAGCTTTCTTT
CASSFRDMNTEAFF
>NA|TRBV10-1|TRBJ2-3|NA
TGCGCCAGCAGTGATGAAGGGGGTGGAGATACGCAGTATTTT
CASSDEGGGDTQYF
>TRBD1|TRBV10-3|TRBJ1-1|NA
TGTGCCGCACGGGGACAGTTGAACACTGAAGCTTTCTTT
CAARGQLNTEAFF
>NA|TRBV9|TRBJ1-1|NA
TGTGCCAGCAGCGTAGCACAGGGCTCAAACACTGAAGCTTTCTTT
CASSVAQGSNTEAFF
>TRBD1|TRBV6-1|TRBJ2-5|NA
TGTGCCAGCAGGCCGCAGGGACAGGGGGCGGGTGAGCAGTACTTC
CASRPQGQGAGEQYF
>TRBD1|TRBV2|TRBJ1-1|NA
TGTGCCAGTAAGGGGACAGGCGGGACTGAAGCTTTCTTT
CASKGTGGTEAFF
>NA|TRBV19|TRBJ2-2|once
TGTGCCAGTAGTACCTTCGCAGGGGAGCTGTTTTTT
CASSTFAGELFF
>NA|TRBV6-1|TRBJ2-7|NA
TGTGCCAGCGCGCACGGCCAATCCTACGAGCAGTACTTC
CASAHGQSYEQYF
>NA|TRBV4-1|TRBJ2-5|NA
TGCGCCAGCAGCCAAGCGGGCCAATTGACTCAAGAGACCCAGTACTTC
CASSQAGQLTQETQYF
>NA|TRBV19|TRBJ1-2|NA
TGTGCCAGCTCATATGTCGGGGAGGGTAATGGCTACACCTTC
CASSYVGEGNGYTF
>TRBD1|TRBV11-2|TRBJ2-2|NA
TGTGCCAGCAGCAAACGCCCCAGGGGGATGAAAGGGGGGGAGCTGTTTTTT
CASSKRPRGMKGGELFF
>NA|TRBV7-2|TRBJ2-1|NA
TGTGCCAGCAGCCGCAGGTGGAATGAGCAGTTCTTC
CASSRRWNEQFF
>NA|TRBV7-8|TRBJ2-6|NA
TGTGCCAGCAGACCGGGGCCGACCTCTGGGGCCAACGTCCTGACTTTC
CASRPGPTSGANVLTF
>NA|TRBV4-1|TRBJ2-3|NA
TGCGCCAGCAGCCAAGATGGGGGGAGAGGAGATACGCAGTATTTT
CASSQDGGRGDTQYF